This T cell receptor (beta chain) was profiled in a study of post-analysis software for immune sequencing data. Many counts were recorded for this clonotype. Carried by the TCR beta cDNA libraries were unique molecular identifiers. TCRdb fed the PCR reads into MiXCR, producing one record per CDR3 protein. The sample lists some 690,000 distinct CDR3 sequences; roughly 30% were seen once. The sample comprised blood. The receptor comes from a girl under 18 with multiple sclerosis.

CDR3 nucleotide sequence: TGCAGTGCTAGGGAACCCGGGACAGGGAACACTGAAGCTTTCTTT. It translates to CSAREPGTGNTEAFF. The chain links TRBV20-1 to TRBJ1-1, with 8 bases that match TRBD1. The junction had 7 bases not matched to a gene; V was cut back by 3 bases and J by 1 base. Germline V gives CDR1 DFQATT, CDR2 SNEGSKA (reference sequence). CDR3 length equals 15 residues.